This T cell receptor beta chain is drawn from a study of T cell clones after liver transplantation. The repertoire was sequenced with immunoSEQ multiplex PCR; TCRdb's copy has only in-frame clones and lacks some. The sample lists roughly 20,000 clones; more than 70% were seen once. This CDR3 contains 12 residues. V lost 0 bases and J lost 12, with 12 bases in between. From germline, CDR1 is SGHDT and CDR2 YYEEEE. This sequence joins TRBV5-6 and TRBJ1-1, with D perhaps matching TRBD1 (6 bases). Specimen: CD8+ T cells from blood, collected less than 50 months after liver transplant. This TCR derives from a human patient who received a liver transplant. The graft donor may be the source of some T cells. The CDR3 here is CASSLAGGEPFF. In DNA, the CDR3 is TGTGCCAGCAGCTTGGCCGGGGGCGAGCCTTTCTTT.